The source of this T cell receptor (beta chain) is a study of T-cell reconstitution after alpha-beta-depleted transplantation in children. Between the trimmed V and J ends, which lost 7 bases and 4 bases, there was a span of 23 bases. CDR3 length: 16 amino acids. Germline V gene lookup returns CDR1 MNHNS and CDR2 SASEGT. This clonotype has only a few counts. Construction of the TCRbeta library involved unique molecular identifiers. TCRdb re-analysed the PCR reads in MiXCR, keeping a single row per CDR3 protein. The data show 300,000 to 400,000 distinct CDR3 sequences, less than 15% seen once. The V call is TRBV6-1, the J call TRBJ2-7; D might be TRBD2 (5 bases). This specimen consisted of PBMCs, obtained from the stem cell graft. This sequence originates from a human donor who donated a stem cell graft to a child with Fanconi anemia. In DNA form, the CDR3 reads TGTGCCAGCACCCCCGGAGCGGCCAGACCTTTTTACGAGCAGTACTTC. Its translation is CASTPGAARPFYEQYF.